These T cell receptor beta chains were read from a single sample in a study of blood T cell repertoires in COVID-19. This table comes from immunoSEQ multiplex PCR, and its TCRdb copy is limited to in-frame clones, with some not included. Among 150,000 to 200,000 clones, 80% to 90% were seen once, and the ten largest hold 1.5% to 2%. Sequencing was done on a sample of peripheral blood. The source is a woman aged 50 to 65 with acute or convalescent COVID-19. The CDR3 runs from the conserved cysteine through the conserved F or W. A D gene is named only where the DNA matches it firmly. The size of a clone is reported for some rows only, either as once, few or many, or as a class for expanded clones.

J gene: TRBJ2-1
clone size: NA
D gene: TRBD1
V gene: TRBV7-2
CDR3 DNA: TGTGCCAGCAGCTCCCTTAGAGGTCCCGGGACAGGGATGTTCTTC
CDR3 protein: CASSSLRGPGTGMFF

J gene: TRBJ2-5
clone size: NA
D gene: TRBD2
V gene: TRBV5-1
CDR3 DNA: TGCGCCAGCAGCCCAGGACTAGCGGGAGTTAGGTACCAAGAGACCCAGTACTTC
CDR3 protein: CASSPGLAGVRYQETQYF

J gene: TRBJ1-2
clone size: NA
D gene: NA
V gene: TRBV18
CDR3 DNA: TGTGCCAGCTCAGCCGACGGGGGAGGTGGCTACACCTTC
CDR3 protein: CASSADGGGGYTF

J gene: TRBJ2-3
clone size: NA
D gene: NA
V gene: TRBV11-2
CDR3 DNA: TGTGCCAGCAGCCCCGACAGAAGCACAGATACGCAGTATTTT
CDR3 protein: CASSPDRSTDTQYF

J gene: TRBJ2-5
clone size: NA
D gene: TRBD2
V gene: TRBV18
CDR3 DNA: TGTGCCAGCTCCTTAAGGACTAGCGGCCAAGAGACCCAGTACTTC
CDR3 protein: CASSLRTSGQETQYF

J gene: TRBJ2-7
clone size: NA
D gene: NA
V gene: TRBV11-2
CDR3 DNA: TGTGCCAGTACGCCCTCTCCGACATTGGGCTATCAAGAGCAGTACTTC
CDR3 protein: CASTPSPTLGYQEQYF

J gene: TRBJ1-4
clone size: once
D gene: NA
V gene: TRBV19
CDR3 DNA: TGTGCCAGTAGTATTCTGAGTAATGAAAAACTGTTTTTT
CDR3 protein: CASSILSNEKLFF

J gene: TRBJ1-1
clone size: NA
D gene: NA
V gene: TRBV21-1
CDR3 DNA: TGTGCCAGCAGCCCCCGACAGGACCTGAACACTGAAGCTTTCTTT
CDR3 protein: CASSPRQDLNTEAFF

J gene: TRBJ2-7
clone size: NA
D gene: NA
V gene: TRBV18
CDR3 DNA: TGTGCCAGCTCACCCCCAGGGAAAACACGCGAGCAGTACTTC
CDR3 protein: CASSPPGKTREQYF

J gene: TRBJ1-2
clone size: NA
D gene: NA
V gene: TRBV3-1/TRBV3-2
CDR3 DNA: TGTGCCAGCAGCCAGCCCTCGGACAGCTTCTATGGCTACACCTTC
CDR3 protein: CASSQPSDSFYGYTF

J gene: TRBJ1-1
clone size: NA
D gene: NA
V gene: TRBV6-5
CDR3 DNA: TGTGCCAGCAGTTACTCAGCGGGGCTCACTGAAGCTTTCTTT
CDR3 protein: CASSYSAGLTEAFF

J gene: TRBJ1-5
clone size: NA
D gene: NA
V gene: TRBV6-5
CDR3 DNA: TGTGCCAGCAGTTACTCTCGAGGTGTCCAGCCCCAGCATTTT
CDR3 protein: CASSYSRGVQPQHF

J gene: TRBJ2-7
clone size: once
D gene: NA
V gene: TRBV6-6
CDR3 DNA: TGTGCCAGCGCAGGACTGCTCTCCTACGAGCAGTACTTC
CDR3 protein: CASAGLLSYEQYF

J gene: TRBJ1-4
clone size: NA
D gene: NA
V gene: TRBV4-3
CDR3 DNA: TGCGCCAGCAGCCAAGATCTTGCCAGGGAAGAAAAACTGTTTTTT
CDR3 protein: CASSQDLAREEKLFF

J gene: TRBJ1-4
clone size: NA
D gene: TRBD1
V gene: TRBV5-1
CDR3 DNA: TGCGCCAGCAGCTCGACCGGGACAGGAAATGAAAAACTGTTTTTT
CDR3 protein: CASSSTGTGNEKLFF

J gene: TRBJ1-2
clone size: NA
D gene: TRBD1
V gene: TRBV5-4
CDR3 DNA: TGTGCCAGCAGGGAAGGGACAGGGGCGGCCTATGGCTACACCTTC
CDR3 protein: CASREGTGAAYGYTF

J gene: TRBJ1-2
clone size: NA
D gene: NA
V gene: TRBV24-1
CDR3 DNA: TGTGCCACCAGTGGTGTATTTGGCTACACCTTC
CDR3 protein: CATSGVFGYTF

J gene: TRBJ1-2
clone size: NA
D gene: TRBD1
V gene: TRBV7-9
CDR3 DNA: TGTGCCAGCAGCTTAAAGACAGGGGTGTGGGAAAACTATGGCTACACCTTC
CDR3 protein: CASSLKTGVWENYGYTF

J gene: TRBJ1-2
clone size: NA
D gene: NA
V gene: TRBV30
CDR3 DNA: TGTGCCTGGAGTGTCGCGGGGGCTGCTGCTAACTATGGCTACACCTTC
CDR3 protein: CAWSVAGAAANYGYTF

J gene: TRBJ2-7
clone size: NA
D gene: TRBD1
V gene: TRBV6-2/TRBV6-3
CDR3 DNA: TGTGCCAGCAGTTACGGACAGGACCCCAGCCTACGAGAGTACTTC
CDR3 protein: CASSYGQDPSLREYF

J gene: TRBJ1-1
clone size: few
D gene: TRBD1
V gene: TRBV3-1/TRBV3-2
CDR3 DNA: TGTGCCAGCAGCCAATTACGAGGGGGCTGGGCTGAAGCTTTCTTT
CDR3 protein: CASSQLRGGWAEAFF

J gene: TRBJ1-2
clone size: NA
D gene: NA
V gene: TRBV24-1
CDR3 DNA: TGTGCCACCAGTGAAAGGGGAAGCGGCTACACCTTC
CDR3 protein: CATSERGSGYTF

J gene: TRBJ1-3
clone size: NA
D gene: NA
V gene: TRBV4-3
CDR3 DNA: TGCGCCAGCAGCCCAAAGACAGGCGACTCTGGAAACACCATATATTTT
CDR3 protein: CASSPKTGDSGNTIYF

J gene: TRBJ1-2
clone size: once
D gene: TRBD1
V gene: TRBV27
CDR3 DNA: TGTGCCAGCAGGACCCTACAGGGGGCTTCGAACTATGGCTACACCTTC
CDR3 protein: CASRTLQGASNYGYTF

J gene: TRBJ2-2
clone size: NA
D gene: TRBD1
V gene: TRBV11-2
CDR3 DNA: TGTGCCAGCAGCTCCGGGACAGTGAACACCGGGGAGCTGTTTTTT
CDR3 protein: CASSSGTVNTGELFF

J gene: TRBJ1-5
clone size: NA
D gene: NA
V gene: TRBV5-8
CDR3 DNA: TGTGCCAGCAGCTTGGGTCAGGACAATCAGCCCCAGCATTTT
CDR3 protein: CASSLGQDNQPQHF

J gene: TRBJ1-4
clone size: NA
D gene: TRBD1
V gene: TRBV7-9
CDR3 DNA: TGTGCCAGCAGCATCAGACAGGGGCGGGAAGAAAAACTGTTTTTT
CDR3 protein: CASSIRQGREEKLFF